This TCR beta chain was sequenced during a study of blood T cell repertoires in COVID-19. On the study more broadly: Samples came from the United States, Italy and Spain, spanning acute and convalescent COVID-19. T cells, B-cell-depleted T cells, or PBMCs supplied cDNA or gDNA.

The CDR3 totals 15 residues. Enrolled through a virtual design, the participants were between about 18 and 100 years of age and came from approximately 25 US areas. Original analysis: The authors estimated nucleated cell counts from reference gene primer amplification. The method was immunoSEQ multiplex PCR; TCRdb's version includes in-frame clones alone and lacks a portion of them. The V and J calls and clone size come from that table; D and trimming were worked out from the DNA. Of 200,000 or so clones in the sample, 65% to 85% were seen once. The specimen sequenced was PBMCs or T cells enriched from blood (not recorded which). The gene calls are TRBV21-1 and TRBJ2-5; whether TRBD1, the table's D call, matches the DNA was not checked. TRBV21-1 is a documented pseudogene. The source of this sequence is a man in his forties or fifties who had recovered from COVID-19. This CDR3 reads CASSNPRGRWETQYF. The CDR3 bases are TGTGCCAGCAGCAACCCCAGGGGTAGGTGGGAGACCCAGTACTTC.